These 12 T cell receptor beta chains came from one sample sequenced in a study of shared clonotypes between healthy human individuals. TCRdb's table, derived via immunoSEQ multiplex PCR, lists solely in-frame clones and lacks some. Among just over 2,000,000 clones listed, approximately 95% were seen once. Sequences were obtained from naive CD4+ T cells sorted from blood. Specified subset: CD45RA+ positively selected. All receptors derive from a man between 18 and 35 years old in good health.

This sequence joins TRBV5-1 and TRBJ2-3; TRBD2 matches 8 bases. Germline-derived CDR1 and CDR2 are SGHRS and YFSETQ. Trimming removed 0 bases from V and 0 bases from J; junction bases left unmatched: 6. The CDR3 runs to 17 residues. The CDR3 loop reads CASSLATSALSTDTQYF. CDR3 DNA sequence: TGCGCCAGCAGCTTGGCGACTAGCGCCCTTAGCACAGATACGCAGTATTTT.

V is TRBV19 and J is TRBJ2-7; D gene ambiguous. The CDR3 consists of 13 residues. V lost 5 bases and J 4 bases, leaving 12 bases between the germline ends. Germline loops: CDR1 LNHDA, CDR2 SQIVND (reference sequence). CDR3 nucleotide sequence: TGTGCCAGTAGTGCCTCTAGTCGATACGAGCAGTACTTC. Protein: CASSASSRYEQYF.

In DNA, the CDR3 is TGCAGCGCCGGTGGGGGTCGTGAAGCTTTCTTT. The encoded protein is CSAGGGREAFF. The chain joins TRBV29-1 to TRBJ1-1, with D possibly TRBD1 on 5 matching bases. CDR1 and CDR2 (germline): SQVTM, ANQGSEA. The CDR3 has 11 amino acids. V shed 7 bases and J shed 7 bases, with 13 bases lying between them.

J is TRBJ1-4 and V is TRBV18; D ambiguous. The CDR3 extends over 15 amino acids. Germline CDR1 reads KGHSH; CDR2 reads LQKENI. Trimming took off 3 bases at V and 6 bases at J, with 14 bases between the two ends. DNA of the CDR3: TGTGCCAGCTCACCTCATGCACTACTGGATGAAAAACTGTTTTTT. This encodes CASSPHALLDEKLFF.

J is TRBJ2-2 and V is TRBV4-3, with D possibly matching TRBD1 (5 bases). Per germline, CDR1 LGHNA and CDR2 YSLEER. V lost 0 bases and J 3 bases, leaving 11 bases between the germline ends. The CDR3 consists of 16 residues. CDR3 residues: CASSQDPRDYTGELFF. The CDR3 DNA reads as TGCGCCAGCAGCCAAGATCCCAGGGATTACACCGGGGAGCTGTTTTTT.

The rearrangement joins TRBV11-2 to TRBJ2-2; D possibly corresponds to TRBD1 (6 bases). Trimming pared 2 bases from V and 6 bases from J, leaving 10 bases between. The CDR3 length is 14 residues. CDR1 SGHAT and CDR2 FQNNGV come from the germline V gene. The CDR3 protein is CASSLRGGAGELFF. The CDR3, as DNA: TGTGCCAGCAGCTTAAGAGGGGGAGCCGGGGAGCTGTTTTTT.

The chain joins TRBV5-1 to TRBJ2-3; a possible D gene is TRBD2 (5 bases). The CDR3 length is 14 residues. Trimming took 2 bases from V and 2 from J, leaving 9 bases between them. The germline CDR1 and CDR2 sequences are SGHRS and YFSETQ. The CDR3 DNA is TGCGCCAGCAGCTTCGAGCGGATCACAGATACGCAGTATTTT. This sequence encodes CASSFERITDTQYF.

With regard to this clone: One junction end does not reproduce the germline sequence, and a read error may be involved. The rearrangement joins TRBV7-7 to TRBJ2-7; 8 nucleotides agree with TRBD1. CDR1 and CDR2 from the germline V gene are SSHAT and FNYEAQ (reference sequence). The CDR3 totals 13 residues. CDR3 loop: CASSPDRAREQYF. DNA of the CDR3: TGTGCTAGCAGTCCGGACAGGGCTCGCGAGCAGTACTTC.

This chain connects TRBV11-2 to TRBJ1-4; maybe TRBD1 (5 bases). V was pared by 1 base and J by 4 bases, with 7 bases between. The CDR3 loop spans 14 amino acids. Germline values: CDR1 SGHAT, CDR2 FQNNGV. The CDR3 spells CASSLAGGNEKLFF. The CDR3 nucleotides read TGTGCCAGCAGCTTAGCGGGGGGTAATGAAAAACTGTTTTTT.

The chain employs TRBV5-1 and TRBJ1-2, with TRBD1 matching 8 bases. V dropped 0 bases and J dropped 4; count of bases not matched to a gene: 2. Germline V gene sequence: CDR1 SGHRS, CDR2 YFSETQ. The CDR3 length is 14 residues. Written as DNA, the CDR3 is TGCGCCAGCAGCTTGGGGGACAGGCCCTATGGCTACACCTTC. It encodes CASSLGDRPYGYTF.

The rearrangement joins TRBV29-1 to TRBJ2-3; the match to TRBD2 covers 9 bases. V gave up 6 bases and J gave up 0 bases; unmatched junction bases: 7. CDR3 size: 15 residues. From germline, CDR1 is SQVTM and CDR2 ANQGSEA. The CDR3 is CSVGHLAGSTDTQYF. For the CDR3, the DNA is TGCAGCGTAGGACATCTAGCGGGAAGCACAGATACGCAGTATTTT.

Worth noting for this clone: Other DNA sequences in this specimen translate into the identical CDR3. V gene TRBV9 combines with J gene TRBJ2-7, with 9 bases identical to TRBD2. Germline-derived CDR1 and CDR2 are SGDLS and YYNGEE. This CDR3 is 14 amino acids long. Trimming removed 1 base from V and 2 bases from J; junction bases left unmatched: 1. The CDR3 DNA reads TGTGCCAGCAGCGTAAGCGGGGGGCCCTACGAGCAGTACTTC. Protein: CASSVSGGPYEQYF.